This paragraph covers one T cell receptor (beta chain) sequence. Antigen unknown. At collection, donors were nominally healthy, but unrecorded immune exposures were probable. Germline assignment: CDR1 SGHDT and CDR2 YYEEEE. The CDR3 loop spans 18 amino acids. J lost 4 bases, V lost 7 bases, and 17 bases had no gene match. Use of 60 Vbeta and 13 Jbeta primers characterized the PCR. Generated by immunoSEQ multiplex PCR, the TCRdb table keeps only in-frame clones and is missing some. The profile shows over 70,000 clones, over 70% of them singletons. The data derive from a study of cytomegalovirus exposure and HLA in healthy donors. At the level of the study: The Caucasian-associated ancestry cluster contained 81% of the roughly 400 genotyped donors.

Broader study findings: It was likely that a cluster of highly shared sequence variants was a sequencing artifact. Sequences of the TCR beta chain were said to predict the HLA-A and HLA-B alleles of most subjects accurately.

The specimen was PBMCs. This chain connects TRBV5-6 to TRBJ1-1; TRBD1 agrees at 12 bases. This receptor was identified in a man aged 30 to 45 in good health and CMV-seropositive. The DNA for the CDR3 is TGTGCCAGCTCTGACCCTCGGGACAGGGGGCGCGAAGGCACTGAAGCTTTCTTT. This translates into CASSDPRDRGREGTEAFF. Complete variable domain (other parts from reference TRBV5-6 and TRBJ1-1): DAGVTQSPTHLIKTRGQQVTLRCSPKSGHDTVSWYQQALGQGPQFIFQYYEEEERQRGNFPDRFSGHQFPNYSSELNVNALLLGDSALYLCASSDPRDRGREGTEAFFGQGTRLTVV.